The entry below gives a single T cell receptor (beta chain) sequence along with its context. Its antigen is unknown. V was pared by 8 bases and J by 4 bases, with 16 bases between. Germline V CDR1 and CDR2: SEHNR, FQNEAQ (reference sequence). This CDR3 is 14 amino acids long. Some clones are missing from TCRdb's copy, which holds only in-frame ones; the method was immunoSEQ multiplex PCR. The sample shows fewer than 20,000 clones, over 75% of them seen only once. The data belong to a study of OX40 agonist ivuxolimab in advanced cancers. About the research overall: Three partial responders included one hepatocellular carcinoma patient and two cutaneous melanoma patients.

Blood specimens came from baseline, cycle 4 day 1, and cycle 7 day 1. Study-level points and caveats: Expansion of clones was among the lowest in partial responders at 0.1-3.0 mg/kg. Low normalized T-cell clonal expansion was additionally recorded for some nonresponders.

This rearrangement joins TRBV7-9 to TRBJ2-3; D assignment may be TRBD1 or TRBD2 (5 bases each). The origin of this receptor is an adult with an advanced solid tumor such as melanoma, head and neck, liver or kidney cancer. The input for sequencing was CD4+ or CD8+ T cells sorted from blood, taken in a trial of the OX40 agonist ivuxolimab. The CDR3 DNA follows: TGTGCCAGCCCGGGACCCCCTAGGGCAGATACGCAGTATTTT. It codes for CASPGPPRADTQYF.